Described below is a single TCR beta chain sequence and its context. The repertoire was sequenced with immunoSEQ multiplex PCR; TCRdb's copy has only in-frame clones and lacks some. The sample consists of about 150,000 clones, about 85% of them appearing once. The source of the sample is a study of blood T cell repertoires in COVID-19. Study information: T cells, B-cell-depleted T cells, or PBMCs supplied cDNA or gDNA.

Germline loops: CDR1 SEHNR, CDR2 FQNEAQ (reference sequence). This CDR3 has 16 amino acids. J was trimmed by 3 bases and V by 1 base; bases with no gene match: 6. This TCR was recovered from a woman in her fifties or sixties with active or convalescent COVID-19. V is TRBV7-9 and J is TRBJ2-3; 8 positions agree with TRBD2. Material: peripheral blood. The CDR3 here is CASSLGQSGGTDTQYF. Written as DNA, the CDR3 is TGTGCCAGCAGCTTAGGCCAGAGCGGGGGAACAGATACGCAGTATTTT.